This passage covers 6 T cell receptor beta chains from one sample sequenced in a study of cytomegalovirus exposure and HLA in healthy donors. The study ran its PCR with 60 Vbeta and 13 Jbeta primers. Clones were read by immunoSEQ multiplex PCR, and TCRdb kept only the in-frame ones, dropping some. The table records 150,000 to 200,000 clones, around 81% of them present only once. Sequencing was done on a sample of PBMCs. The receptors were gathered from a man between 18 and 35 years old in good health and CMV-seronegative.

The genes are TRBV28 and TRBJ2-1, with 7 bases identical to TRBD1. J was trimmed by 3 bases and V by 2 bases; bases with no gene match: 10. Per the germline V gene, CDR1 is MDHEN and CDR2 is SYDVKM. This CDR3 spans 17 amino acids. The CDR3 spells CASSLLNGQVVYNEQFF. In nucleotides, the CDR3 is TGTGCCAGCAGTTTACTCAATGGACAGGTCGTCTACAATGAGCAGTTCTTC.

V usage is TRBV4-3 and J usage is TRBJ2-6, with TRBD1 matching over 7 bases. V gave up 2 bases and J gave up 2 bases; unmatched junction bases: 3. The CDR3 covers 16 residues. CDR1 and CDR2 (germline): LGHNA, YSLEER. The chain's CDR3 is CASSQLGGAGANVLTF. In DNA, the CDR3 is TGCGCCAGCAGCCAACTAGGGGGCGCTGGGGCCAACGTCCTGACTTTC.

The gene calls are TRBV6-1 and TRBJ2-2; a possible D gene is TRBD1 (5 bases). In germline, CDR1 is MNHNS, CDR2 SASEGT. This CDR3 is 14 amino acids long. Trimming cost V 4 bases and J 3 bases, with 9 bases left between them. The CDR3 sequence is CASSVSRDTGELFF. The CDR3 DNA reads as TGTGCCAGCAGTGTAAGCAGGGACACCGGGGAGCTGTTTTTT.

The chain links TRBV7-8 to TRBJ1-1; possible D gene TRBD1, 6 bases. This CDR3 has 14 amino acids. Germline V gene sequence: CDR1 SGHVS, CDR2 FQNEAQ. The ends were cut back, 5 bases at V and 1 base at J, with 11 bases in the middle. CDR3 sequence reads: CASSVQGWNTEAFF. The CDR3 bases are TGTGCCAGCAGCGTACAGGGTTGGAACACTGAAGCTTTCTTT.

V is TRBV10-3 and J is TRBJ2-2; tentative D call: TRBD2 (5 bases). V lost 2 bases and J 5 bases, leaving 18 bases between the germline ends. CDR3 length: 17 residues. Germline V gene data show CDR1 as ENHRY and CDR2 as SYGVKD. The CDR3 region has the DNA TGTGCCATCAGTGAGCGGATGAAGGTTAGGGAGACCGGGGAGCTGTTTTTT. Translation: CAISERMKVRETGELFF.

CDR3 DNA: TGTGCCAGCAGTTTGGTCCGACTAGTGGGAGGCACAGATACGCAGTATTTT. This sequence encodes CASSLVRLVGGTDTQYF. This chain joins TRBV28 and TRBJ2-3; D is perhaps TRBD2 (6 bases). CDR1 MDHEN and CDR2 SYDVKM come from the germline V gene. Trimming pared 3 bases from V and 1 base from J, leaving 17 bases between. The CDR3 sequence is 17 residues long.